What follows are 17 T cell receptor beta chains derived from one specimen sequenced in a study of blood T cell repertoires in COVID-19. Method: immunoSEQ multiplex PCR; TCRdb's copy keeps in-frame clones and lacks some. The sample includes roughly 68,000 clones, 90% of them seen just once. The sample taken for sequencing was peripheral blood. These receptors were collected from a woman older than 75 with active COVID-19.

The CDR3 region has the DNA TGCGCCAGCAGCCGGACAGGGAATGAAAAACTGTTTTTT. Residues: CASSRTGNEKLFF. The chain uses TRBV5-1 and TRBJ1-4; TRBD1 matches 8 bases. The CDR3 is 13 amino acids. With V trimmed by 4 bases and J by 5 bases, 1 base remained unmatched. Per the germline V gene, CDR1 is SGHRS and CDR2 is YFSETQ.

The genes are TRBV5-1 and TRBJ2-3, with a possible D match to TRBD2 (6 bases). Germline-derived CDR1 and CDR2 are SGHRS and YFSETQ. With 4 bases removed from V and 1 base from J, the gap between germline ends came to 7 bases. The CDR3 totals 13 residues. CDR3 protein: CASSPGGTDTQYF. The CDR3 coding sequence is TGCGCCAGCAGCCCGGGAGGCACAGATACGCAGTATTTT.

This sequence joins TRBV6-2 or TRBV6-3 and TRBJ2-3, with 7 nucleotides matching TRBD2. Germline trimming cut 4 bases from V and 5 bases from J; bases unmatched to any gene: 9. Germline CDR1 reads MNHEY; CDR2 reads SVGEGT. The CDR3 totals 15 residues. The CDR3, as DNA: TGTGCCAGCAGTTTTAGCGGGCTCAACGGAGATACGCAGTATTTT. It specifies CASSFSGLNGDTQYF.

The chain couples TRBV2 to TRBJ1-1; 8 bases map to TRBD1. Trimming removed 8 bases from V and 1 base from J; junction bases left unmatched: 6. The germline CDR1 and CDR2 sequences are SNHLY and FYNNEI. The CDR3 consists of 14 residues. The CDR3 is CASQVQGANTEAFF. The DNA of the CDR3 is TGTGCCAGCCAGGTCCAGGGGGCGAACACTGAAGCTTTCTTT. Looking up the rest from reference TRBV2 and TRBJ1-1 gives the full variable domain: EPEVTQTPSHQVTQMGQEVILRCVPISNHLYFYWYRQILGQKVEFLVSFYNNEISEKSEIFDDQFSVERPDGSNFTLKIRSTKLEDSAMYFCASQVQGANTEAFFGQGTRLTVV.

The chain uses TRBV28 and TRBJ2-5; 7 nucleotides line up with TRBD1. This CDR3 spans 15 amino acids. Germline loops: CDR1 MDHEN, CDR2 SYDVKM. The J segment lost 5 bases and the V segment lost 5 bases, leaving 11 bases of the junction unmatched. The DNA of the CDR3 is TGTGCCAGCAGTATCTCCCTGACAGGGCGGGAGACCCAGTACTTC. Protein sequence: CASSISLTGRETQYF. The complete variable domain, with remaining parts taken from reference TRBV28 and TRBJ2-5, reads DVKVTQSSRYLVKRTGEKVFLECVQDMDHENMFWYRQDPGLGLRLIYFSYDVKMKEKGDIPEGYSVSREKKERFSLILESASTNQTSMYLCASSISLTGRETQYFGPGTRLLVL.

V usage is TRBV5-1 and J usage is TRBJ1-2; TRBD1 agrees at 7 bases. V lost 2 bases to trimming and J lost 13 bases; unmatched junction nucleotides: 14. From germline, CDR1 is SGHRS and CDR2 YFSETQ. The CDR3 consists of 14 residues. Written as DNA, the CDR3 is TGCGCCAGCAGCTTCACAGGGGATTCTACACCCCTCACCTTC. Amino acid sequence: CASSFTGDSTPLTF.

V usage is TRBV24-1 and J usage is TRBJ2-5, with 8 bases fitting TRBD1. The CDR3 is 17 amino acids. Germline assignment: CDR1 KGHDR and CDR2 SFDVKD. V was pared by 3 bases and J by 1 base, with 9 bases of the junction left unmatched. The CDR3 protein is CATSDIGTGWSQETQYF. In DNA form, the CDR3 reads TGTGCCACCAGTGATATAGGGACAGGATGGTCCCAAGAGACCCAGTACTTC.

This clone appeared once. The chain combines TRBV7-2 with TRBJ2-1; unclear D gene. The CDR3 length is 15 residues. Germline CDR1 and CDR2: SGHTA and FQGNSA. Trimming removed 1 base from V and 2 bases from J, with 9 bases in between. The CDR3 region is CASSLDRTAYNEQFF. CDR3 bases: TGTGCCAGCAGCTTAGACCGAACGGCCTACAATGAGCAGTTCTTC.

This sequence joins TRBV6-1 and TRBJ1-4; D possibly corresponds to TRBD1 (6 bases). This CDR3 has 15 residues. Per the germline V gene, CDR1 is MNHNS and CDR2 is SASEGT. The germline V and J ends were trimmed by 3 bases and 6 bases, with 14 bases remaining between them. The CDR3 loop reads CASSDGGQLYEKLFF. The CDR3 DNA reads TGTGCCAGCAGTGATGGAGGACAGCTATATGAAAAACTGTTTTTT.

The CDR3 DNA reads as TGCGCCAGCAGCTTGCCCGGACTAGCGGAGTATACAGATACGCAGTATTTT. Translated: CASSLPGLAEYTDTQYF. This chain uses TRBV5-1 with TRBJ2-3; 10 bases fit TRBD2. The trim removed 1 base at V and 3 bases at J, leaving 8 bases unmatched. The CDR3 runs to 17 residues. Germline V gene sequence: CDR1 SGHRS, CDR2 YFSETQ.

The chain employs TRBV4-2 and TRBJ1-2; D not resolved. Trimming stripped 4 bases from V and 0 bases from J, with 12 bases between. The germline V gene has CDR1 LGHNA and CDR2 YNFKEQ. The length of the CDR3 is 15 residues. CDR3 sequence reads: CASSLSGAPNYGYTF. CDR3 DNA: TGTGCCAGCAGCCTATCGGGAGCACCTAACTATGGCTACACCTTC.

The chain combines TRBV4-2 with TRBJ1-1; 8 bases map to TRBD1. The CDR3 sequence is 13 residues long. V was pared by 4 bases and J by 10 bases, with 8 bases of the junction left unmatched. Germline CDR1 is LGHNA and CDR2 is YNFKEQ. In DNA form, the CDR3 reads TGTGCCAGCAGCCTTATTGACAGGGGAGGAGCTTTCTTT. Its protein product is CASSLIDRGGAFF.

The CDR3 region has the DNA TGTGCCAGTTTCGACGGGGACTCTGGAAACACCATATATTTT. Protein product: CASFDGDSGNTIYF. J is TRBJ1-3 and V is TRBV19; D unclear. Trimming stripped 8 bases from V and 0 bases from J, with 11 bases between. The CDR3 spans 14 residues. CDR1 and CDR2 (germline): LNHDA, SQIVND (reference sequence).

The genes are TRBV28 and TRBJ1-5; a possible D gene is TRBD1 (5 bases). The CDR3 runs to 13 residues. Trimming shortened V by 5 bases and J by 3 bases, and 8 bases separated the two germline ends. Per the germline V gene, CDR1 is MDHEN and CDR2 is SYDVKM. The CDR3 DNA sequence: TGTGCCAGCAGTCTCAGGGTCAATCAGCCCCAGCATTTT. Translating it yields CASSLRVNQPQHF.

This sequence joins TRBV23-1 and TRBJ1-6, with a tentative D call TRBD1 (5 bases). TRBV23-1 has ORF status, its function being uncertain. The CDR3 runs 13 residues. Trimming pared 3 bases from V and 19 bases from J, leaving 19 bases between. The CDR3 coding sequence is TGCGCCAGCAGTCAGATGGGCAGGGCCTCGTATCACTTT. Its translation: CASSQMGRASYHF.

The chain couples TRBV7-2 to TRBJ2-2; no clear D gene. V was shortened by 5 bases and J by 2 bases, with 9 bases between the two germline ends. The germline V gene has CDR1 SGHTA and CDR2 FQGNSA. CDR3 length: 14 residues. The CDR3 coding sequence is TGTGCCAGCAGCCTTTCTGTTAACACCGGGGAGCTGTTTTTT. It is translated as CASSLSVNTGELFF.

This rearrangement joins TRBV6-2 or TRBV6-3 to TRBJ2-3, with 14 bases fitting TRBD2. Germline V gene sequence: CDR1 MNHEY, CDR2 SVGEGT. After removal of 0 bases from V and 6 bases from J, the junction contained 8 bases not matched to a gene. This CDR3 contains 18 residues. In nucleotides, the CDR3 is TGTGCCAGCAGTTACTCCGGGACTAGCGGGAGTTCGATGGATACGCAGTATTTT. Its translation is CASSYSGTSGSSMDTQYF.